The 9 T cell receptor beta chains below come from one sample, sequenced in a study of CD8+ T cells in alopecia areata. Sorting relied on CD4, CD8alpha, NKG2D, NKG2ACE and other markers applied to pooled cutaneous lymph node cells. Isolated RNA was reverse transcribed into cDNA used as the sequencing template. The data were produced by immunoSEQ multiplex PCR, yet TCRdb's version contains in-frame clones alone and is incomplete. This sample shows approximately 300,000 clones and no singletons; 1.2% rests with the ten largest. Sample: CD4+ T cells sorted from a lymph node. Receptors were obtained from a C3H/HeJ mouse with alopecia areata. This line is of MHC haplotype H2-k.

A remark on this clone: Germline and genes: mouse. From the germline J gene comes the end of the CDR3, since the read stops 4 residues before it. The genes are TRBV19 and TRBJ2-2, with 9 bases fitting TRBD2. This CDR3 comprises 16 residues. Germline-derived CDR1 and CDR2 are FNHDT and SITEND (reference sequence). The V gene end was trimmed by 0 bases and the J gene end by 2 bases; junction bases not matched to a gene: 2. The CDR3 loop is CASSIGGGANTGQLYF. The sequenced part of the CDR3 DNA is TGTGCCAGCAGTATAGGTGGGGGGGCGAACACCGGG.

In this sample, this clone turned up a few times. Gene names denote mouse genes. Sequencing ends 4 residues short of the CDR3 end; the germline J gene provides the rest. The rearrangement links TRBV17 to TRBJ2-7; 8 bases are a match to TRBD1. The CDR3 is 13 amino acids. The germline gives CDR1 MNHDT, CDR2 YYDKIL. The J segment lost 3 bases and the V segment lost 3 bases, leaving 1 base of the junction unmatched. The CDR3 sequence is CASSSTGGYEQYF. CDR3 DNA (partial): TGTGCTAGCAGTAGCACAGGGGGCTAT.

This clone has a count of ten or more. All gene names here are mouse names. With the read ending 4 residues before the CDR3 end, the germline J gene is used to fill in that end. This chain joins TRBV14 and TRBJ2-2; D call uncertain. The germline V gene encodes CDR1 SGHDT and CDR2 FRDEAV. The CDR3 contains 15 residues. V lost 1 base and J 1 base, leaving 8 bases between the germline ends. CDR3 DNA (partial): TGTGCCAGCAGTTTCACAACCCGAAACACCGGG. It translates to CASSFTTRNTG. The entire CDR3 sequence reads CASSFTTRNTGQLYF.

This clone was seen only a few times. Mouse germline and gene names are used. Coverage ceases 4 residues before the CDR3 finishes, and the germline J gene fills in the end. Other nucleotide sequences from this sample produce the same CDR3. The V and J genes are TRBV3 and TRBJ2-5; 12 bases map to TRBD1. Per the germline V gene, CDR1 is SNHLY and CDR2 is FYNGKV (reference sequence). The CDR3 sequence is 15 residues long. Incomplete CDR3 DNA: TGTGCCAGCAGCCTCCCGGGACAGGGGGCAGAC. The encoded protein is CASSLPGQGAD. The whole CDR3 reads CASSLPGQGADTQYF.

In the case of this clone: Gene names denote mouse genes. The read falls 4 residues short of the CDR3 end, and the missing part is taken from the germline J gene. The chain employs TRBV3 and TRBJ2-5, with D possibly matching TRBD1 (6 bases). The CDR3 covers 16 residues. Trimming left V 0 bases short and J 1 base short, with 11 bases between. Germline V lookup: CDR1 SNHLY, CDR2 FYNGKV (reference sequence). CDR3 residues: CASSLASGTHQDTQYF. The sequenced CDR3 bases are TGTGCCAGCAGCTTAGCTTCCGGGACACACCAAGAC.

In regard to this clone: Mouse germline and gene names are used. Read sequence stops 4 residues before the CDR3 end, and the germline J gene provides the missing end. The rearrangement links TRBV17 to TRBJ2-5; TRBD1 matches 8 bases. This CDR3 region has 15 residues. The ends lost 5 bases at V and 0 bases at J; junction bases unmatched: 4. Germline V gives CDR1 MNHDT, CDR2 YYDKIL. CDR3 DNA (partial): TGTGCTAGCAGTGGGACAGGCATTAACCAAGAC. It specifies CASSGTGINQD. The entire CDR3 protein reads CASSGTGINQDTQYF.

A word on this clone: Gene names are the mouse ones. The read terminates 4 residues before the CDR3 end, so the remaining end is supplied by the germline J gene. Other DNA sequences in the sample encode the same CDR3. The V gene is TRBV1, the J gene TRBJ2-7; 7 nucleotides align to TRBD1. The CDR3 is 12 residues long. Germline V lookup: CDR1 NSQYPW, CDR2 LRSPGD (reference sequence). The CDR3: CTCSVQGYEQYF. The CDR3 bases that were read are TGCACCTGCAGTGTACAGGGGTAT.

A remark on this clone: Gene labels here are mouse ones. The read ends 4 residues before the CDR3 terminus; that terminus is restored from the germline J gene. The sample has other DNA sequences that encode this CDR3 too. The chain couples TRBV31 to TRBJ2-5; 10 bases are a match to TRBD2. Trimming removed 0 bases from V and 3 bases from J; junction bases left unmatched: 0. This CDR3 is 14 amino acids long. The germline V gene encodes CDR1 GKSSPN and CDR2 SITVG. The CDR3 loop is CAWSLGLGQDTQYF. Incomplete CDR3 DNA: TGTGCCTGGAGTCTGGGACTGGGGCAAGAC. Full variable domain (outside the CDR3, taken from reference TRBV31 and TRBJ2-5): AQTIHQWPVAEIKAVGSPLSLGCTIKGKSSPNLYWYWQATGGTLQQLFYSITVGQVESVVQLNLSASRPKDDQFILSTEKLLLSHSGFYLCAWSLGLGQDTQYFGPGTRLLVL.

With regard to this clone: Germline and genes here are mouse. The missing CDR3 end, 4 residues past where the read stops, is filled in from the germline J gene. The chain employs TRBV19 and TRBJ2-7, with 9 bases matching TRBD1. V lost 3 bases, J lost 3 bases, and 4 bases stayed unmatched. In germline, CDR1 is FNHDT, CDR2 SITEND (reference sequence). The CDR3 has 14 residues. The sequenced part of the CDR3 DNA is TGTGCCAGCAGTAGGACAGGGGCCTTCTAT. Translated: CASSRTGAFY. The full CDR3 protein reads CASSRTGAFYEQYF.